This TCR beta chain was recorded in a study of PD-1 blockade in classical Hodgkin lymphoma. Findings and caveats of the study: Those patients who began receiving nivolumab less than 1 year after ASCT had lower diversity, and they were excluded. A significant rise in TCR diversity was seen by C4D1 for CD4+ cells but not for CD8+ cells.

Produced via immunoSEQ multiplex PCR; TCRdb's table is partial and in-frame only. The sample includes 95,000 or so clones, approximately 88% of them seen just once. All the patients suffered relapse after autologous stem cell transplantation, and brentuximab vedotin exposure differed. Best response was recorded as complete response, partial response or progressive disease. CDR3 length equals 13 residues. Trimming took 2 bases from V and 3 from J, leaving 7 bases between them. Germline lookup yields CDR1 KGHSH and CDR2 LQKENI. This clone was recorded a few times. No antigen is known for it. The specimen was peripheral blood mononuclear cells (PBMCs), collected at baseline. The receptor was derived from a human donor with classical Hodgkin lymphoma. This chain uses TRBV18 with TRBJ1-2; the D is unclear. CDR3 sequence (DNA): TGTGCCAGCTCACCAGGCCGTGACTATGGCTACACCTTC. Its translation: CASSPGRDYGYTF.